Listed here are 5 T cell receptor beta chains from one sample, sequenced in a study of blood T cell repertoires in COVID-19. Here immunoSEQ multiplex PCR was the method, and the copy in TCRdb shows in-frame clones only, minus some. This table holds 100,000 or so clones, roughly 72% found once. The material sequenced was peripheral blood. These receptors all stem from an elderly man with acute or convalescent COVID-19.

V and J are TRBV7-2 and TRBJ2-5, with 8 bases that match TRBD1. CDR3 size: 16 residues. Germline V gene sequence: CDR1 SGHTA, CDR2 FQGNSA. V lost 1 base, J lost 2 bases, and 6 bases stayed unmatched. For the CDR3, the DNA is TGTGCCAGCAGCTTAGTTAGACAGGGGCCTCAAGAGACCCAGTACTTC. The encoded protein is CASSLVRQGPQETQYF.

The chain couples TRBV6-6 to TRBJ2-5; D ambiguous. The CDR3 runs 12 residues. V dropped 0 bases and J dropped 5 bases, with 4 bases sitting between them. Germline V gives CDR1 MNHNY, CDR2 SVGAGI (reference sequence). CDR3 in DNA: TGTGCCAGCAGTTACTCGTCTGAGACCCAGTACTTC. Translated, it gives CASSYSSETQYF.

The rearrangement links TRBV28 to TRBJ1-5, with D possibly TRBD1 on 5 matching bases. V was shortened by 7 bases and J by 5 bases, with 9 bases between the two germline ends. CDR3 length: 12 amino acids. The V gene's germline CDR1 is MDHEN and CDR2 SYDVKM. The CDR3 DNA reads as TGTGCCAGCACCTGGGGGGATCAGCCCCAGCATTTT. Translation gives CASTWGDQPQHF.

This clone was found a few times. The chain has TRBV6-5 and TRBJ2-2; TRBD2 matches at 13 bases. V lost 6 bases, J lost 6 bases, and 4 bases stayed unmatched. The CDR3 runs 15 residues. In germline, CDR1 is MNHEY, CDR2 SVGAGI. CDR3 protein: CASSLTSGRAGELFF. The CDR3 DNA follows: TGTGCCAGCAGCCTTACTAGCGGGAGGGCCGGGGAGCTGTTTTTT.

The V gene is TRBV30, the J gene TRBJ2-2, with 9 bases identical to TRBD2. Germline CDR1 reads GTSNPN; CDR2 reads SVGIG (reference sequence). This CDR3 has 17 residues. V was clipped by 0 bases and J by 7 bases; unmatched bases: 12. The DNA of the CDR3 is TGTGCCTGGAGTGTACTGAATAGCGGGAGTCGAGGCGGGGAGCTGTTTTTT. This codes for CAWSVLNSGSRGGELFF.